This record concerns one T cell receptor (beta chain) sequence. These data are taken from a study of OX40 agonist ivuxolimab in advanced cancers. Some clones are missing from TCRdb's copy, which holds only in-frame ones; the method was immunoSEQ multiplex PCR. Of about 27,000 clones in the sample, around 83% are singletons; the top ten hold about 19%. Germline CDR1 is GTSNPN and CDR2 is SVGIG (reference sequence). Trimming pared 7 bases from V and 2 bases from J, leaving 8 bases between. The CDR3 is 12 residues long. The receptor was derived from an adult with an advanced solid tumor such as melanoma, head and neck, liver or kidney cancer. Sequencing was performed on CD4+ or CD8+ T cells sorted from blood, taken in a trial of the OX40 agonist ivuxolimab. This chain links TRBV30 with TRBJ2-2, with D tentatively TRBD1 (6 bases). The CDR3 protein is CALDSNTGELFF. CDR3 nucleotides: TGTGCCTTGGACAGTAACACCGGGGAGCTGTTTTTT.